The subject of this entry is one TCR beta chain. The CDR3 totals 14 residues. The germline gives CDR1 SEHNR, CDR2 FQNEAQ (reference sequence). Trimming stripped 5 bases from V and 7 bases from J, with 12 bases between. The sample originates from a study of blood T cell repertoires in COVID-19. Study background: The samples span acute and convalescent COVID-19 from the United States, Italy and Spain. The cDNA or gDNA used as material had been derived from T cells, B-cell-depleted T cells, or PBMCs.

Authors' methods: For nucleated cells, counts were estimated from reference gene primer amplification. TCRdb keeps only in-frame clones here, not all; method: immunoSEQ multiplex PCR. V, J and clone size derive from that table, while D and trimming were established from the DNA sequence. The sample yields about 240,000 clones, approximately 86% seen once. V gene TRBV7-9 combines with J gene TRBJ1-6; D is undetermined. The clonotype comes from a woman younger than 45 who had recovered from COVID-19. The sequenced sample was peripheral blood. CDR3 in DNA: TGTGCCAGCAGCCCTGTCGGGGTCAATTCACCCCTCCACTTT. Amino acid sequence: CASSPVGVNSPLHF.